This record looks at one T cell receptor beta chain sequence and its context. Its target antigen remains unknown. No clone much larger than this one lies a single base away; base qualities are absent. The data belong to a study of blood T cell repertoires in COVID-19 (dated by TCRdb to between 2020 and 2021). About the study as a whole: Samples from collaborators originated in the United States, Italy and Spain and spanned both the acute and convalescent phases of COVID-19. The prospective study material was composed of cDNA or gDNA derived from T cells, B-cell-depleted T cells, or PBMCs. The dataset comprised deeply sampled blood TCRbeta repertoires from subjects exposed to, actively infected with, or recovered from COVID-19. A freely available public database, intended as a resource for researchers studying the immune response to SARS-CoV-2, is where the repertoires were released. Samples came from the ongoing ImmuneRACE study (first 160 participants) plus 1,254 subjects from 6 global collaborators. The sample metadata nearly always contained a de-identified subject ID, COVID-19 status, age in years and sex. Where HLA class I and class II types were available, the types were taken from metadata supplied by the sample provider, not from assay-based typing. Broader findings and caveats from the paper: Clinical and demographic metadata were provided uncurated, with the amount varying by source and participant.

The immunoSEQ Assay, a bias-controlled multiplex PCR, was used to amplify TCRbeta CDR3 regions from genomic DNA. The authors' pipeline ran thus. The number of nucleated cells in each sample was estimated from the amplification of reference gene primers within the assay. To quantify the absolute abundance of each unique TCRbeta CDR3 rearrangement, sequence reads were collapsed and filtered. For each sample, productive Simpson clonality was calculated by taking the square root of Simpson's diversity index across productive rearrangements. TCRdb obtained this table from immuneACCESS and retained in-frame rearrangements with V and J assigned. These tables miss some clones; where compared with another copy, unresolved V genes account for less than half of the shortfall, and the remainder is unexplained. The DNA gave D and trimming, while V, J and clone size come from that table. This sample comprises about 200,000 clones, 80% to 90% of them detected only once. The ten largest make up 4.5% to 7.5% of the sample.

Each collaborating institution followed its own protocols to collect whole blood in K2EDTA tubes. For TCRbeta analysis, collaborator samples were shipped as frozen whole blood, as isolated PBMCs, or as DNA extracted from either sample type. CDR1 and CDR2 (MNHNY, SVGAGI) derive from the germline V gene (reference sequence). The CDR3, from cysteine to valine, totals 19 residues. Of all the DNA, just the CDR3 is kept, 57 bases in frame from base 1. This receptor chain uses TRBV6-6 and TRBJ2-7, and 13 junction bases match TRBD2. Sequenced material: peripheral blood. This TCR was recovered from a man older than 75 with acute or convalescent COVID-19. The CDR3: CATSLTGTSGAASSYEQYV. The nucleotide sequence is TGTGCCACCAGTCTAACCGGGACTAGCGGGGCGGCAAGCTCCTACGAGCAGTACGTC.